Listed below are T cell receptor beta chains from one sample, sequenced in a study of cytomegalovirus exposure and HLA in healthy donors. The repertoire was sequenced with immunoSEQ multiplex PCR; TCRdb's copy has only in-frame clones and lacks some. The profile shows about 130,000 clones, less than 80% of them singletons. Material: PBMCs. The origin of the receptors is a man aged 30 to 45 in good health and CMV-seronegative. Both conserved end residues are part of each CDR3. A D gene is named only where the DNA matches it firmly. Size is omitted from some rows. Given values are once, few, many or a class for expanded clones.

NA,NA,TRBJ2-3,TRBV7-2,CASSQTGFFDTQYF,TGTGCCAGCAGCCAAACGGGATTCTTCGATACGCAGTATTTT
NA,NA,TRBJ2-1,TRBV7-2,CASSLNLYNEQFF,TGTGCCAGCAGCTTAAATTTATACAATGAGCAGTTCTTC
TRBD1,NA,TRBJ1-6,TRBV6-5,CASSYRGQSNSPLHF,TGTGCCAGCAGTTACAGGGGACAGTCTAATTCACCCCTCCACTTT
TRBD2,NA,TRBJ2-3,TRBV7-3,CASSPISGGAVDTQYF,TGTGCCAGCAGCCCTATTAGCGGGGGGGCGGTAGATACGCAGTATTTT
NA,once,TRBJ2-3,TRBV25-1,CASSSTIGTDTQYF,TGTGCCAGCAGTAGCACTATAGGCACAGATACGCAGTATTTT
TRBD1,few,TRBJ1-1,TRBV28,CASSLRGTGTHTEAFF,TGTGCCAGCAGTTTGAGAGGGACAGGGACGCACACTGAAGCTTTCTTT
NA,NA,TRBJ2-1,TRBV7-3,CASSLVGGPYNEQFF,TGTGCCAGCAGCTTAGTCGGGGGTCCCTACAATGAGCAGTTCTTC
NA,NA,TRBJ1-2,TRBV4-1,CASSQDIRANYGYTF,TGCGCCAGCAGCCAAGATATAAGAGCTAACTATGGCTACACCTTC
NA,NA,TRBJ1-2,TRBV11-2,CASSLGQYYTF,TGTGCCAGCAGCTTAGGACAGTACTACACCTTC
NA,NA,TRBJ2-3,TRBV9,CASSVLGGDTQYF,TGTGCCAGCAGCGTACTAGGTGGAGATACGCAGTATTTT
NA,NA,TRBJ1-2,TRBV21-1,CASSKIGEGGYTF,TGTGCCAGCAGCAAAATAGGAGAAGGTGGCTACACCTTC
TRBD2,NA,TRBJ2-7,TRBV14,CASSQDTGGAFHEQYF,TGTGCCAGCAGCCAAGATACGGGGGGGGCATTCCACGAGCAGTACTTC
NA,once,TRBJ2-7,TRBV23-1,CASSQFDSYEQYF,TGCGCCAGCAGTCAGTTTGACTCGTACGAGCAGTACTTC
TRBD2,NA,TRBJ2-1,TRBV4-2,CASSQGGLAGDNEQFF,TGTGCCAGCAGCCAAGGTGGGCTAGCGGGGGACAATGAGCAGTTCTTC
TRBD1,few,TRBJ1-2,TRBV15,CATSIGQGAGYGYTF,TGTGCCACCAGCATCGGACAGGGGGCGGGCTATGGCTACACCTTC
TRBD2,NA,TRBJ2-3,TRBV27,CATSGAGGIADTQYF,TGTGCCACCTCCGGTGCGGGGGGGATTGCAGATACGCAGTATTTT
TRBD1,NA,TRBJ2-7,TRBV11-2,CASSFGTVGYEQYF,TGTGCCAGCAGCTTCGGGACAGTTGGCTACGAGCAGTACTTC
NA,NA,TRBJ1-5,TRBV15,CATSRDYSGNQPQHF,TGTGCCACCAGCAGAGATTACTCCGGCAATCAGCCCCAGCATTTT
TRBD2,once,TRBJ2-3,TRBV28,CAAGLAGEDTQYF,TGTGCCGCCGGACTAGCGGGGGAGGATACGCAGTATTTT
TRBD1,NA,TRBJ1-3,TRBV5-1,CASSATGGSSGNTIYF,TGCGCCAGCAGCGCTACAGGGGGCTCCTCTGGAAACACCATATATTTT
NA,NA,TRBJ2-1,TRBV7-8,CASSLDYPPEFF,TGTGCCAGCAGCTTAGACTACCCCCCAGAGTTCTTC
NA,NA,TRBJ2-7,TRBV5-4,CASSLAPGKENEQYF,TGTGCCAGCAGCTTGGCTCCGGGAAAAGAGAACGAGCAGTACTTC
NA,NA,TRBJ1-6,TRBV6-5,CASSYSPRANSPLHF,TGTGCCAGCAGTTACTCGCCCAGGGCTAATTCACCCCTCCACTTT
TRBD1,NA,TRBJ2-5,TRBV5-1,CASSLGTGRQETQYF,TGCGCCAGCAGCTTGGGGACAGGTCGGCAAGAGACCCAGTACTTC
TRBD1,NA,TRBJ2-7,TRBV25-1,CASSGQGNSYEQYF,TGTGCCAGCAGTGGACAGGGAAACTCCTACGAGCAGTACTTC
NA,NA,TRBJ2-1,TRBV5-6,CASITRSVYNEQFF,TGTGCCAGCATCACGCGGTCTGTTTACAATGAGCAGTTCTTC
TRBD2,NA,TRBJ2-3,TRBV7-9,CASTRILAGSDTQYF,TGTGCCAGCACTAGAATTCTAGCGGGATCAGACACGCAGTATTTT
NA,NA,TRBJ2-3,TRBV27,CASSFIGGSLSPTDTQYF,TGTGCCAGCAGTTTTATTGGGGGGTCACTGTCCCCCACAGATACGCAGTATTTT
NA,NA,TRBJ1-6,TRBV9,CASSVGTREGNSPLHF,TGTGCCAGCAGCGTAGGGACCCGAGAGGGTAATTCACCCCTCCACTTT
TRBD1,NA,TRBJ2-7,TRBV19,CASSAGQGQYEQYF,TGTGCCAGTAGCGCGGGACAGGGACAATACGAGCAGTACTTC
NA,NA,TRBJ2-2,TRBV10-3,CAIRDSLALTGELFF,TGTGCCATCAGGGACAGTCTAGCTCTGACCGGGGAGCTGTTTTTT
TRBD1,few,TRBJ1-2,TRBV7-9,CASGDRDRTFYGYTF,TGTGCCAGCGGGGATCGGGACAGAACCTTCTATGGCTACACCTTC
NA,once,TRBJ1-6,TRBV21-1,CASSKEETQGCNSPLHF,TGTGCCAGCAGCAAAGAGGAAACACAGGGTTGTAATTCACCCCTCCACTTT
NA,NA,TRBJ1-4,TRBV15,CATSREGGRQYEKLFF,TGTGCCACCAGCAGAGAGGGGGGACGGCAGTACGAAAAACTGTTTTTT
TRBD1,NA,TRBJ2-3,TRBV5-4,CASSFDRARSTDTQYF,TGTGCCAGCAGCTTCGACAGGGCCCGAAGCACAGATACGCAGTATTTT
NA,NA,TRBJ2-4,TRBV15,CATSRERAMQYF,TGTGCCACCAGCAGAGAGAGGGCTATGCAGTACTTC
TRBD1,few,TRBJ1-2,TRBV6-5,CASSYSGQGFGYTF,TGTGCCAGCAGTTACTCGGGACAGGGTTTCGGCTACACCTTC
TRBD1,NA,TRBJ1-3,TRBV5-1,CASSLGTGSGNTIYF,TGCGCCAGCAGCTTGGGGACAGGCTCTGGAAACACCATATATTTT
NA,NA,TRBJ2-5,TRBV30,CAWSVAAPFFQETQYF,TGTGCCTGGAGTGTAGCGGCCCCTTTCTTCCAAGAGACCCAGTACTTC
TRBD1,NA,TRBJ1-2,TRBV18,CASSRLLGQGIYGYTF,TGTGCCAGCTCCCGCCTCCTGGGACAGGGGATTTATGGCTACACCTTC
TRBD1,NA,TRBJ1-2,TRBV7-8,CASSIHPGTGVGYTF,TGTGCCAGCAGCATCCACCCCGGGACAGGAGTTGGCTACACCTTC
TRBD1,NA,TRBJ1-2,TRBV19,CASSPQTGEYGYTF,TGTGCCAGTAGTCCTCAGACAGGGGAGTATGGCTACACCTTC
NA,NA,TRBJ1-1,TRBV6-5,CASSYSLRGDTEAFF,TGTGCCAGCAGTTACTCGCTTCGTGGAGACACTGAAGCTTTCTTT
NA,NA,TRBJ2-5,TRBV4-2,CASSLRETQYF,TGTGCCAGCAGCCTGAGGGAGACCCAGTACTTC
TRBD1,NA,TRBJ1-2,TRBV6-5,CAAALSRGSDYGYTF,TGTGCCGCGGCCCTAAGCAGGGGGTCGGACTATGGCTACACCTTC